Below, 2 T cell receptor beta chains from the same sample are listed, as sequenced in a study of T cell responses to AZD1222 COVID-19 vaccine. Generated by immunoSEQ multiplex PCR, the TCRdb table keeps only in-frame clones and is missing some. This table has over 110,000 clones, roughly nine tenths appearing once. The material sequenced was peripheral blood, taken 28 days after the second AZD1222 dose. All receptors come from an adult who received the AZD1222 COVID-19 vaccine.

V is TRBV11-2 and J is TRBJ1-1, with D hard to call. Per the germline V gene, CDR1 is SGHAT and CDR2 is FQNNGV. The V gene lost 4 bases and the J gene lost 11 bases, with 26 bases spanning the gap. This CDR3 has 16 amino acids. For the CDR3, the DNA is TGTGCCAGCAGCTCCCCGGTCGGTGGAGGTCTAGTAGAGGCTTTCTTT. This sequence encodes CASSSPVGGGLVEAFF. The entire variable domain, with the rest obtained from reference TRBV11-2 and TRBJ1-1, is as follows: EAGVAQSPRYKIIEKRQSVAFWCNPISGHATLYWYQQILGQGPKLLIQFQNNGVVDDSQLPKDRFSAERLKGVDSTLKIQPAKLEDSAVYLCASSSPVGGGLVEAFFGQGTRLTVV.

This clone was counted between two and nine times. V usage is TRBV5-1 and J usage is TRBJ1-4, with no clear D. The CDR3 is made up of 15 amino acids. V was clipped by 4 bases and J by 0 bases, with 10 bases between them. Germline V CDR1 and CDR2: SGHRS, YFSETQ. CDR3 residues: CASSLLGSTNEKLFF. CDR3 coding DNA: TGCGCCAGCAGCCTGCTGGGGTCAACTAATGAAAAACTGTTTTTT.